The sequence of this T cell receptor (beta chain) was determined in a study of response to subunit inactivated influenza vaccine. TCRdb used MiXCR to reprocess the RT-PCR reads, holding one entry per CDR3 protein. The table lists 400,000 to 550,000 distinct CDR3 sequences, about 25% of them singletons. Whole-study results and caveats: A suggestion made by the authors is that each seasonal influenza vaccination recruits few new T cells.

This clonotype was detected only once. Its antigen is not known. V lost 5 bases and J lost 1; bases outside the gene matches: 9. The CDR3 spans 16 residues. The chain employs TRBV12-3 or TRBV12-4 and TRBJ2-7; 9 nucleotides match TRBD1. The sequence was collected from a man aged 45-65 years who received an inactivated influenza vaccine. The sequencing here drew on CD4+ T cells sorted from PBMCs, taken more than 4 days after vaccination. The CDR3 bases are TGTGCCAGCAGTCTACAGACAGGGGGTTCATCCTACGAGCAGTACTTC. It codes for CASSLQTGGSSYEQYF.